The 10 T cell receptor beta chains given below trace back to one sample, sequenced in a study of T cells in Graves' hyperthyroidism and ophthalmopathy. Researchers took RNA transcripts and amplified the TCR beta CDR3 regions from them. Initially, a first-round RT-PCR of the TCR CDR3 employed the HTBI primer set. TCRdb reprocessed the multiplex PCR reads via MiXCR and lists one record per CDR3 protein. The sample holds about half a million distinct CDR3 sequences, just under 20% seen once. The specimen was blood. Source of these receptors: a man in his forties with Graves' ophthalmopathy.

This sequence joins TRBV5-1 and TRBJ1-4; D not certain. Trimming pared 1 base from V and 0 bases from J, leaving 10 bases between. In germline, CDR1 is SGHRS, CDR2 YFSETQ. The CDR3 runs to 16 residues. The CDR3: CASSLTALATNEKLFF. In nucleotides, the CDR3 is TGCGCCAGCAGCTTGACAGCGCTTGCAACTAATGAAAAACTGTTTTTT.

This clonotype was counted only a few times. The chain is built from TRBV2 and TRBJ1-1, with 9 positions matching TRBD1. Germline CDR1 and CDR2: SNHLY and FYNNEI. The length of the CDR3 is 13 residues. Trimming at V came to 7 bases and at J to 2 bases, leaving 2 bases not matched to a gene. The CDR3 sequence: CASKDRGNTEAFF. CDR3 in DNA: TGTGCCAGCAAGGACAGGGGAAACACTGAAGCTTTCTTT.

The V and J genes are TRBV20-1 and TRBJ1-6, with no clear D. The CDR3 covers 10 residues. Trimming shortened V by 3 bases and J by 10 bases, and 4 bases separated the two germline ends. Germline assignment: CDR1 DFQATT and CDR2 SNEGSKA (reference sequence). The CDR3 nucleotides are TGCAGTGCTAGTGACTCACCCCTCCACTTT. This encodes CSASDSPLHF.

This clonotype was observed a few times. J is TRBJ2-1 and V is TRBV13; TRBD1 is a possible D gene (5 bases). Trimming took off 3 bases at V and 6 bases at J, with 15 bases between the two ends. Germline V gene lookup returns CDR1 PRHDT and CDR2 FYEKMQ (reference sequence). CDR3 length: 15 residues. DNA of the CDR3: TGTGCCAGCAGCTTCAGGTCAGGGCGAGCCAATGAGCAGTTCTTC. Translation gives CASSFRSGRANEQFF. Drawing the rest from reference TRBV13 and TRBJ2-1, the complete variable domain is AAGVIQSPRHLIKEKRETATLKCYPIPRHDTVYWYQQGPGQDPQFLISFYEKMQSDKGSIPDRFSAQQFSDYHSELNMSSLELGDSALYFCASSFRSGRANEQFFGPGTRLTVL.

This clonotype came up a few times. The chain combines TRBV24-1 with TRBJ1-2; D is perhaps TRBD1 (5 bases). The ends were cut back, 5 bases at V and 8 bases at J, with 14 bases in the middle. The CDR3 has 13 amino acids. From germline, CDR1 is KGHDR and CDR2 SFDVKD. CDR3: CATSVRDGAGYTF. CDR3 sequence (DNA): TGTGCCACCAGTGTCCGGGACGGGGCCGGCTACACCTTC.

Concerning this clonotype itself: The conserved phenylalanine or tryptophan is not found at the CDR3 terminus, so this likely reflects a read error. The chain recombines TRBV28 with TRBJ1-5; TRBD1 is a possible D gene (6 bases). V lost 4 bases and J 2 bases, leaving 18 bases between the germline ends. This CDR3 contains 17 residues. Germline V gene lookup returns CDR1 MDHEN and CDR2 SYDVKM. The DNA for the CDR3 is TGTGCCAGCAGTTCTCTACAGGGCCTTAGGGGCAATCAGCCCCAGCATCTT. This codes for CASSSLQGLRGNQPQHL.

V gene TRBV20-1 combines with J gene TRBJ1-5; the D is unclear. This CDR3 spans 15 amino acids. Trimming left V 1 base short and J 2 bases short, with 12 bases between. Germline V CDR1 and CDR2: DFQATT, SNEGSKA (reference sequence). The CDR3 is CSARVPGLRNQPQHF. The DNA for the CDR3 is TGCAGTGCTAGAGTCCCTGGGTTACGCAATCAGCCCCAGCATTTT.

The V call is TRBV27, the J call TRBJ1-6, with D tentatively TRBD1 (5 bases). The CDR3 consists of 14 residues. V was clipped by 0 bases and J by 7 bases, with 7 bases between them. Germline V gene data show CDR1 as MNHEY and CDR2 as SMNVEV (reference sequence). The CDR3 loop is CASSLSGTNSPLHF. As DNA, the CDR3 is TGTGCCAGCAGTTTATCCGGGACCAATTCACCCCTCCACTTT.

V usage is TRBV29-1 and J usage is TRBJ2-3; TRBD2 matches 7 bases. The CDR3 loop spans 13 amino acids. In germline, CDR1 is SQVTM, CDR2 ANQGSEA. Unmatched junction bases numbered 12, after V lost 4 bases and J lost 11 bases. The CDR3: CSVATTERGGQYF. CDR3 DNA: TGCAGCGTTGCCACAACGGAGCGGGGCGGGCAGTATTTT.

The V gene is TRBV4-3, the J gene TRBJ2-3, with D hard to call. This CDR3 is 13 amino acids long. Trimming left V 0 bases short and J 10 bases short, with 11 bases between. Germline CDR1 is LGHNA and CDR2 is YSLEER. CDR3 in amino acids: CASSQEGNGAQYF. The CDR3 DNA reads TGCGCCAGCAGCCAAGAGGGCAATGGTGCGCAGTATTTT.